Sequencing of this T cell receptor beta chain was carried out in a study of cytomegalovirus exposure and HLA in healthy donors. As regards this clone: Its antigen is not known.

Study observations and caveats: A later analysis reportedly found that, within productive TCRs, an Asian-associated ancestry cluster had fewer N-insertions than the mean observed across the approximately 670 donors. Exclusion as indistinguishable affected some V segments, including TRBV6-2 and TRBV6-3.

Vbeta (60) and Jbeta (13) primers were used in the PCR. Produced via immunoSEQ multiplex PCR; TCRdb's table is partial and in-frame only. The sample data list around 190,000 clones. Germline assignment: CDR1 SQVTM and CDR2 ANQGSEA. V lost 2 bases to trimming and J lost 3 bases, with 7 bases between them. The CDR3 extends over 13 amino acids. All the people who gave samples were healthy bone marrow donors. This clonotype was obtained from a woman in her 30s in good health and CMV-seropositive. V gene TRBV29-1 combines with J gene TRBJ2-2; D not resolved. The material sequenced was PBMCs. CDR3 region: CSVETRYTGELFF. The CDR3 bases are TGCAGCGTTGAAACCCGGTACACCGGGGAGCTGTTTTTT.